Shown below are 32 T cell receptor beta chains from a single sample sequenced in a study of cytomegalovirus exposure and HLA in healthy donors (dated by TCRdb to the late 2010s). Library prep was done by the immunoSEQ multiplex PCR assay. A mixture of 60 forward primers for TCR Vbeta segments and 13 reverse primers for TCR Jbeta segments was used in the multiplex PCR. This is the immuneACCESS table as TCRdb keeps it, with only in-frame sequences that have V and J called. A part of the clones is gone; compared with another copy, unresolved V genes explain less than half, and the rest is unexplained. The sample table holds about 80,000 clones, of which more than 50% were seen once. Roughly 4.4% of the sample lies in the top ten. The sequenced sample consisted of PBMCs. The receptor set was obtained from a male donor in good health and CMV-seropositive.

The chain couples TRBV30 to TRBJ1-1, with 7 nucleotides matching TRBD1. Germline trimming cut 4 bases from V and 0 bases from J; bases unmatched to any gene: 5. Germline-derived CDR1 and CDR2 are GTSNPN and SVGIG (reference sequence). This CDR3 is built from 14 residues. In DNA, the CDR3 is TGTGCCTGGAAAAGGGGACAGCTGAACACTGAAGCTTTCTTT. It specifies CAWKRGQLNTEAFF.

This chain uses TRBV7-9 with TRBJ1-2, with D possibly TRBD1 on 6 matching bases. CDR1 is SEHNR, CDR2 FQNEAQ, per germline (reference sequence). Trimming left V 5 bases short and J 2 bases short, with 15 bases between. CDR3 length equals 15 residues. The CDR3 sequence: CASSPGGGGNYGYTF. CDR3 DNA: TGTGCCAGCAGCCCCGGAGGGGGGGGGAACTATGGCTACACCTTC.

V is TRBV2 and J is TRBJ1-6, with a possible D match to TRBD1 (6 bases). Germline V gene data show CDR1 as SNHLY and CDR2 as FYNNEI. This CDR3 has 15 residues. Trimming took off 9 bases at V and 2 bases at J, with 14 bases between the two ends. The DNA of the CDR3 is TGTGCCAGTTCACAGGGTCAGCCCTATAATTCACCCCTCCACTTT. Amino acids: CASSQGQPYNSPLHF.

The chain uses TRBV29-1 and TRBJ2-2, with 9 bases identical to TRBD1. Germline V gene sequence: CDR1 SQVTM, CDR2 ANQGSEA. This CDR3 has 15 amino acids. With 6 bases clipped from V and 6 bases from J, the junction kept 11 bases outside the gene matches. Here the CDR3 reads CSVGAGTGISGELFF. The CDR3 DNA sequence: TGCAGCGTGGGTGCCGGGACAGGGATTTCCGGGGAGCTGTTTTTT.

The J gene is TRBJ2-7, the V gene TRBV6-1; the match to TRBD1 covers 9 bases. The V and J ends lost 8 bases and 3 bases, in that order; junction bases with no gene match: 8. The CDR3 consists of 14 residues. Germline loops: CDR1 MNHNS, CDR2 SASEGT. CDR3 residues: CASQWGQGIYEQYF. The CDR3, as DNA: TGTGCCAGCCAATGGGGACAGGGCATCTACGAGCAGTACTTC.

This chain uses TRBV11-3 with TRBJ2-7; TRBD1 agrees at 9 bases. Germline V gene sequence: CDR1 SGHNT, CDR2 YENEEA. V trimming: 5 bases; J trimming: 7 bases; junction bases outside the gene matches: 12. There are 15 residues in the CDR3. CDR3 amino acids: CASSRGSGQGWEQYF. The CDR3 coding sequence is TGTGCCAGCAGCCGCGGATCGGGACAGGGATGGGAGCAGTACTTC.

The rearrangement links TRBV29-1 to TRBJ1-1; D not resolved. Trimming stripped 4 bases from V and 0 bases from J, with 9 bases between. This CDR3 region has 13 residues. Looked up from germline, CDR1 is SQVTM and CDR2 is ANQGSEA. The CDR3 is CSVGAVMNTEAFF. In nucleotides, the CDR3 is TGCAGCGTTGGTGCGGTCATGAACACTGAAGCTTTCTTT.

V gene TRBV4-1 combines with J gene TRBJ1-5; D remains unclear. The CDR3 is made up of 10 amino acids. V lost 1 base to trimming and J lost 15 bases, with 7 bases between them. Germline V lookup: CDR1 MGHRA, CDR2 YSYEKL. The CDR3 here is CASSQARLHF. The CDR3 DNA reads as TGCGCCAGCAGCCAAGCCCGGTTGCATTTT.

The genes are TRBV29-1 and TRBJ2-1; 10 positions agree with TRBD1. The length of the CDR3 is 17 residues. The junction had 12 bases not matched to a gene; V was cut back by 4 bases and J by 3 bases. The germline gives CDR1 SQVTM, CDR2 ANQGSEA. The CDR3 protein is CSVVGTIGDRGYNEQFF. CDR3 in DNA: TGCAGCGTTGTAGGCACGATCGGGGACAGGGGCTACAATGAGCAGTTCTTC.

CDR3 residues: CASSATGTGHIQYF. The CDR3 region has the DNA TGTGCCAGCAGCGCAACCGGGACAGGACACATTCAGTACTTC. This sequence joins TRBV5-6 and TRBJ2-4, with 8 bases identical to TRBD1. Trimming at V came to 4 bases and at J to 8 bases, leaving 8 bases not matched to a gene. Germline CDR1 is SGHDT and CDR2 is YYEEEE. This CDR3 is built from 14 residues.

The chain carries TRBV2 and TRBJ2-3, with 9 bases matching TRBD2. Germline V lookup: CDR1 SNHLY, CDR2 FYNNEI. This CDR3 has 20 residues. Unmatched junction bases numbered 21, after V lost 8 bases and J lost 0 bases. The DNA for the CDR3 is TGTGCCAGCGGGGTAGCGGGGGACTTCCAACCGCTTTTTAGCACAGATACGCAGTATTTT. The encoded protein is CASGVAGDFQPLFSTDTQYF. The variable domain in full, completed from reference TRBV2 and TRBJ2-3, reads EPEVTQTPSHQVTQMGQEVILRCVPISNHLYFYWYRQILGQKVEFLVSFYNNEISEKSEIFDDQFSVERPDGSNFTLKIRSTKLEDSAMYFCASGVAGDFQPLFSTDTQYFGPGTRLTVL.

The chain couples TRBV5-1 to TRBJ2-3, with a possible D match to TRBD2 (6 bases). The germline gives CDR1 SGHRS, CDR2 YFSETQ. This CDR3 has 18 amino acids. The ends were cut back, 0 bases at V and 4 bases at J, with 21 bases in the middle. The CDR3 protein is CASSLGRGGGLSADTQYF. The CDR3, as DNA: TGCGCCAGCAGCTTGGGGAGGGGAGGAGGACTGAGTGCAGATACGCAGTATTTT.

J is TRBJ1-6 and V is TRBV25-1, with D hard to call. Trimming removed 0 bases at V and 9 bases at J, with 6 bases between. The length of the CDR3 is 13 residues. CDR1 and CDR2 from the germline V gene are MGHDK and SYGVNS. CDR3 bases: TGTGCCAGCAGTGAATATAAGAGTTCACCCCTCCACTTT. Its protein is CASSEYKSSPLHF.

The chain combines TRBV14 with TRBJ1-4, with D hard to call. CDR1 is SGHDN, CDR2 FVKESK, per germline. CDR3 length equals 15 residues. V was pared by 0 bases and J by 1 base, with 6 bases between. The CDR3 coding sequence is TGTGCCAGCAGCCAAGAGAGGATAACTAATGAAAAACTGTTTTTT. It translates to CASSQERITNEKLFF.

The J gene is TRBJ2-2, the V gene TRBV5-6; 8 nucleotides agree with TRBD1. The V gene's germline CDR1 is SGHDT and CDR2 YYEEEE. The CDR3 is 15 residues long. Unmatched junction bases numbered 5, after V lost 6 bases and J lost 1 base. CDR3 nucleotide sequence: TGTGCCAGCATCCAGGGGGCCTGGAACACCGGGGAGCTGTTTTTT. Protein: CASIQGAWNTGELFF.

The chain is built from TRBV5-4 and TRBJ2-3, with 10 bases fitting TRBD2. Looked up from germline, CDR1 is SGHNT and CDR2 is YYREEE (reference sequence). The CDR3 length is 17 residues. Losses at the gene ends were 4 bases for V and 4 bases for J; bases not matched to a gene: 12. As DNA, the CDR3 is TGTGCCAGCAGCGAAGCGATTAGCGGGGGGCGAGCAGATACGCAGTATTTT. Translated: CASSEAISGGRADTQYF.

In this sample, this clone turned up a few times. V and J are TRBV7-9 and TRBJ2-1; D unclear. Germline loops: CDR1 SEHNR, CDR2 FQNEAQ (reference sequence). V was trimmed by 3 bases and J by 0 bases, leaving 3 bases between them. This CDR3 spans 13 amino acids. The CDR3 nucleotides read TGTGCCAGCAGCTTCAGCTCCTACAATGAGCAGTTCTTC. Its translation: CASSFSSYNEQFF.

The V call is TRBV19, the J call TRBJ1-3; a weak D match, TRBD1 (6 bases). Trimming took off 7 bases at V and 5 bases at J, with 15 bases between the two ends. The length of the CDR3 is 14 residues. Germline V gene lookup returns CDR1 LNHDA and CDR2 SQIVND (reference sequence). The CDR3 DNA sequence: TGTGCCAGTACTACCGACAGGCGGAGAAACACCATATATTTT. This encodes CASTTDRRRNTIYF.

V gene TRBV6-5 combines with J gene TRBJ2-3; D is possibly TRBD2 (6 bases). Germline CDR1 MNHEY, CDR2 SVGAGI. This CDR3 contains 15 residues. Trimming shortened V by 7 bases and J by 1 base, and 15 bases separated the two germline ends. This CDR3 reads CASTRAWGGTDTQYF. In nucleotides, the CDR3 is TGTGCCAGCACCCGAGCGTGGGGGGGCACAGATACGCAGTATTTT.

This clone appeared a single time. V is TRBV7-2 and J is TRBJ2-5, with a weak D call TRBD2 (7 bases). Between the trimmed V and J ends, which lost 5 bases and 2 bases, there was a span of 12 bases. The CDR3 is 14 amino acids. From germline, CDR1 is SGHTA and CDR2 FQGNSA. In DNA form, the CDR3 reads TGTGCCAGCAGCCTCGGGGGGACACAAGAGACCCAGTACTTC. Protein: CASSLGGTQETQYF.

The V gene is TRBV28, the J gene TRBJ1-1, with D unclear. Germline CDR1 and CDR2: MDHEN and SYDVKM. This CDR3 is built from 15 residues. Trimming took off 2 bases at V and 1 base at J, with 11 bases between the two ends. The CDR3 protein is CASSLDGMGNTEAFF. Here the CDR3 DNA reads TGTGCCAGCAGTTTAGACGGGATGGGGAACACTGAAGCTTTCTTT.

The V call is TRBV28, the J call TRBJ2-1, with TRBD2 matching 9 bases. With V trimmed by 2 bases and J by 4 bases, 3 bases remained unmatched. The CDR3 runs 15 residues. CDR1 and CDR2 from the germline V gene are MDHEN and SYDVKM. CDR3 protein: CASSLVSGGYNEQFF. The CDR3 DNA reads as TGTGCCAGCAGTTTAGTTAGCGGGGGATACAATGAGCAGTTCTTC.

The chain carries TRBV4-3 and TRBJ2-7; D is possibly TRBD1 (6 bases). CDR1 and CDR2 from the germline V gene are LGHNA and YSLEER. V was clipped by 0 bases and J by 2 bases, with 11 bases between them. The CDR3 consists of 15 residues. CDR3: CASSQDSRGAYEQYF. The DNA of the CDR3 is TGCGCCAGCAGCCAAGATTCCAGGGGAGCCTACGAGCAGTACTTC.

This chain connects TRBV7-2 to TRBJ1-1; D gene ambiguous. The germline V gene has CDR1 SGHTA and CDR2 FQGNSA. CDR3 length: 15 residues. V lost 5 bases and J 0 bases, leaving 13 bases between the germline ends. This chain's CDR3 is CASSLTVALNTEAFF. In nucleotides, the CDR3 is TGTGCCAGCAGCCTTACTGTAGCCCTGAACACTGAAGCTTTCTTT.

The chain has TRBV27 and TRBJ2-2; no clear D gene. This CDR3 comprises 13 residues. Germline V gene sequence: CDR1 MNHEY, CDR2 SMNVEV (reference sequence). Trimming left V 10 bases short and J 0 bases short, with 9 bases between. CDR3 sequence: CATSPANTGELFF. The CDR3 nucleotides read TGTGCCACCTCCCCTGCGAACACCGGGGAGCTGTTTTTT.

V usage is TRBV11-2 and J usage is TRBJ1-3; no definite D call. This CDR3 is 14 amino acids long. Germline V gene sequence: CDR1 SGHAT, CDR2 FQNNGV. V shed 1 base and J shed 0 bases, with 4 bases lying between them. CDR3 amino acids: CASSLAISGNTIYF. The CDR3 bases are TGTGCCAGCAGCTTAGCCATCTCTGGAAACACCATATATTTT. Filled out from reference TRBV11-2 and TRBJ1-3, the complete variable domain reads EAGVAQSPRYKIIEKRQSVAFWCNPISGHATLYWYQQILGQGPKLLIQFQNNGVVDDSQLPKDRFSAERLKGVDSTLKIQPAKLEDSAVYLCASSLAISGNTIYFGEGSWLTVV.

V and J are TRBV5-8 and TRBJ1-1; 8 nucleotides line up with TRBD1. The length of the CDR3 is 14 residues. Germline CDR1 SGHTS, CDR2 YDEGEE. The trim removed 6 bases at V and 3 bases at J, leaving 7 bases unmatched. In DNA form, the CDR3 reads TGTGCCAGCACTGGACAGGGAAGGGACACTGAAGCTTTCTTT. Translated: CASTGQGRDTEAFF.

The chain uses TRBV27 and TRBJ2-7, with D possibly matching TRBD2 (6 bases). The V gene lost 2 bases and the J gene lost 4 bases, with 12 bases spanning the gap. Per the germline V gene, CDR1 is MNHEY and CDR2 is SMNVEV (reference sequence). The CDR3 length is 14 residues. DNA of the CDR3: TGTGCCAGCAGTTTAGGGATCGGAGGGTACGAGCAGTACTTC. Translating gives CASSLGIGGYEQYF.

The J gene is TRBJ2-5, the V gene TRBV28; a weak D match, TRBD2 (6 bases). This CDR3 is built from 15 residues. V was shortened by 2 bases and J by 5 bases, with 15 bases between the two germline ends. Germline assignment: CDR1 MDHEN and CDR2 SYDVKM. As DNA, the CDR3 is TGTGCCAGCAGTTTAACCTGGCCTAGCGAGGAGACCCAGTACTTC. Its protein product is CASSLTWPSEETQYF.

CDR3 amino acids: CASNPTGGNTGELFF. CDR3 in DNA: TGTGCCAGCAACCCGACAGGGGGTAACACCGGGGAGCTGTTTTTT. The genes are TRBV18 and TRBJ2-2, with 9 bases that match TRBD1. The ends lost 8 bases at V and 2 bases at J; junction bases unmatched: 6. The germline V gene has CDR1 KGHSH and CDR2 LQKENI. This CDR3 contains 15 residues.

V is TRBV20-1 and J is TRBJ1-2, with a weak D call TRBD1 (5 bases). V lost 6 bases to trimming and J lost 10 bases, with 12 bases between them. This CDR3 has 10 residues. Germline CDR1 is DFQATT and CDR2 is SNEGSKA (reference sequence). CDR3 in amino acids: CSAATDLYTF. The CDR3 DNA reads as TGCAGTGCGGCGACAGACCTCTACACCTTC.

The CDR3 protein is CASSFQDRGRTEAFF. The CDR3 coding sequence is TGCGCCAGCAGCTTCCAGGACAGGGGGCGGACTGAAGCTTTCTTT. V gene TRBV5-1 combines with J gene TRBJ1-1; TRBD1 agrees at 11 bases. Germline CDR1 SGHRS, CDR2 YFSETQ. The CDR3 is 15 residues long. Losses at the gene ends were 2 bases for V and 5 bases for J; bases not matched to a gene: 5.